The T cell receptor beta chain under discussion was sequenced for a study of cytomegalovirus exposure and HLA in healthy donors. Whole-study findings and limits: The classifier was said to identify cytomegalovirus status with high specificity and sensitivity.

Points on this clone: The antigen remains unidentified.

CDR3 length: 13 residues. Trimming took 8 bases from V and 0 from J, leaving 7 bases between them. In germline, CDR1 is LNHNV, CDR2 YYDKDF (reference sequence). Clones were sequenced by immunoSEQ multiplex PCR, and TCRdb holds only the in-frame ones, with some missing. The sample yields 200,000 to 250,000 clones, 80% to 90% seen once. The chain has TRBV15 and TRBJ2-2; D is undetermined. Sequenced material: PBMCs. The TCR comes from a man younger than 35 in good health and CMV-seronegative. This chain's CDR3 is CATRTTNTGELFF. The CDR3 DNA reads as TGTGCCACCCGAACTACGAACACCGGGGAGCTGTTTTTT.